The sample holds one count of the clone carrying this T cell receptor beta chain. Germline V gene data show CDR1 as MNHEY and CDR2 as SVGAGI. The CDR3 has 16 amino acids. V was clipped by 7 bases and J by 1 base, with 18 bases between them. This entry is derived from a study of blood T cells in healthy people across ages. It was with a sample-barcoded 5' primer and a J-beta primer mix that a second PCR of roughly 7 to 12 cycles was run. Each cDNA molecule received a tag from a template-switch adaptor that had 12 random nucleotides. CDR3-containing paired-end reads numbering at least 2.5 million came from each sample. TCRdb used MiXCR to reprocess the 5' RACE reads, holding one entry per CDR3 protein. Here the sample spans 980,000 or so distinct CDR3 sequences, about 48% being singletons.

The sequenced sample consisted of blood. This receptor was taken from a man aged 25-45 years in good health. The chain recombines TRBV6-5 with TRBJ2-3; TRBD1 might be the D (6 bases). The DNA for the CDR3 is TGTGCCAGCACCGTTTCAGGGGCGCTACGCACAGATACGCAGTATTTT. Its translation: CASTVSGALRTDTQYF.